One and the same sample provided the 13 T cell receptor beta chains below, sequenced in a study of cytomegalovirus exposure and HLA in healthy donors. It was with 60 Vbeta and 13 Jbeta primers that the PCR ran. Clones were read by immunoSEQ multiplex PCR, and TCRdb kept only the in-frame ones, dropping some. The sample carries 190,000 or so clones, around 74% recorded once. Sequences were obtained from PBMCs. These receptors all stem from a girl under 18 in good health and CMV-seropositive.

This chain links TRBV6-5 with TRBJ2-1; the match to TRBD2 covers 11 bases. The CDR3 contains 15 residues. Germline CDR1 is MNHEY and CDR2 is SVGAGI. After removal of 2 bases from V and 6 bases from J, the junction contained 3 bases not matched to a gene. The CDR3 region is CASSYGLAGSNEQFF. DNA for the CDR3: TGTGCCAGCAGTTACGGACTAGCGGGTAGCAATGAGCAGTTCTTC.

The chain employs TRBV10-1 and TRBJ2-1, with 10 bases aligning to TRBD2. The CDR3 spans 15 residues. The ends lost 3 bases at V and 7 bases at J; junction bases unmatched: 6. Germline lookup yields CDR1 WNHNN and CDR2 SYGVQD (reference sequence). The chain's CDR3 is CASSEASGGQNEQFF. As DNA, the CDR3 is TGCGCCAGCAGTGAAGCTAGCGGGGGTCAAAATGAGCAGTTCTTC.

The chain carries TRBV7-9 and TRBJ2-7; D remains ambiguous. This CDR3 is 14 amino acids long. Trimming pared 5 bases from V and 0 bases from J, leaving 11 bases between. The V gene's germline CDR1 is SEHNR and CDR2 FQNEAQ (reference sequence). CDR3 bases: TGTGCCAGCAGCCCTTTGGAGCCCTCCTACGAGCAGTACTTC. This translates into CASSPLEPSYEQYF.

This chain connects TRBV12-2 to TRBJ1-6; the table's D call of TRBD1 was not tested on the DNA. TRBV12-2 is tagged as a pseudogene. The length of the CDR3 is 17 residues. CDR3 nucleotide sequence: TGTGCAAGTCGCTTTAGCCCACCCGACAGGGATAATTCACCCCTCCACTTT. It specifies CASRFSPPDRDNSPLHF.

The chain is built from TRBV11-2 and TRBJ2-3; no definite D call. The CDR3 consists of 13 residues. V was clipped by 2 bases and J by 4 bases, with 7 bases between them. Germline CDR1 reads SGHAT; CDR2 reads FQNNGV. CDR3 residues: CASSLSLPDTQYF. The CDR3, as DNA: TGTGCCAGCAGCTTAAGCCTCCCAGATACGCAGTATTTT.

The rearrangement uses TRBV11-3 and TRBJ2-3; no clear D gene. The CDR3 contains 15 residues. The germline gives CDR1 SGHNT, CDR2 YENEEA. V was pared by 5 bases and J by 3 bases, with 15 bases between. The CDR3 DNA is TGTGCCAGCAGCCACGAACCCCGAGAGACAGATACGCAGTATTTT. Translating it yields CASSHEPRETDTQYF.

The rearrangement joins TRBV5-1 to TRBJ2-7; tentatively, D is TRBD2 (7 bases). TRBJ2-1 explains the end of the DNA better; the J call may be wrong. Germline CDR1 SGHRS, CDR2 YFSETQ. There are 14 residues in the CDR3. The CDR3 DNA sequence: TGCGCCAGCAGCTCCGGGGGGCCCTTAGCTGAGCAGTTCTTC. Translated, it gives CASSSGGPLAEQFF.

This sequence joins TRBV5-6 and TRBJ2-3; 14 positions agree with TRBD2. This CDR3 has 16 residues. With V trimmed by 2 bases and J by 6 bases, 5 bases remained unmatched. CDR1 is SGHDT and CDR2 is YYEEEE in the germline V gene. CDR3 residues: CASSFQTSGGADTQYF. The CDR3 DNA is TGTGCCAGCAGCTTCCAGACTAGCGGGGGGGCTGATACGCAGTATTTT.

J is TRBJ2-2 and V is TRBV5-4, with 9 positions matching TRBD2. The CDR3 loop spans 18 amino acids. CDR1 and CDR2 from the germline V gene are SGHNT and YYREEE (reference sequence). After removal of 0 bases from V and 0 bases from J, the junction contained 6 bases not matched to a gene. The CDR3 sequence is CASSLGMRGGSNTGELFF. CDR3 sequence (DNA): TGTGCCAGCAGCTTGGGGATGCGGGGGGGTTCGAACACCGGGGAGCTGTTTTTT.

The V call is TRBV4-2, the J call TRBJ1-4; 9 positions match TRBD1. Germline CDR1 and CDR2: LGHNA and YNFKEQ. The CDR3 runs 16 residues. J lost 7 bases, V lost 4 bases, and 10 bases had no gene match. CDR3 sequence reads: CASSPATGGSPEKLFF. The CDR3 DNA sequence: TGTGCCAGCAGCCCCGCCACAGGGGGCTCGCCTGAAAAACTGTTTTTT.

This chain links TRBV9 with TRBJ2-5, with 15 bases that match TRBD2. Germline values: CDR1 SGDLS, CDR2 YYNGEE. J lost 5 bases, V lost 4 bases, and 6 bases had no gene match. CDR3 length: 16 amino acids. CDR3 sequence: CASSTTGTSGGETQYF. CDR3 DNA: TGTGCCAGCAGCACAACCGGGACTAGCGGGGGGGAGACCCAGTACTTC.

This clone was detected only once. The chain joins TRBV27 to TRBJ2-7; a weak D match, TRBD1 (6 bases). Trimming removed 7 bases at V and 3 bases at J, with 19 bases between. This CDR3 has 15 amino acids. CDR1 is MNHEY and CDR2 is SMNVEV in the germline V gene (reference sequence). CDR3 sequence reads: CASTSLGKQGYEQYF. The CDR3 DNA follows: TGTGCCAGCACCTCGTTAGGGAAACAGGGCTACGAGCAGTACTTC.

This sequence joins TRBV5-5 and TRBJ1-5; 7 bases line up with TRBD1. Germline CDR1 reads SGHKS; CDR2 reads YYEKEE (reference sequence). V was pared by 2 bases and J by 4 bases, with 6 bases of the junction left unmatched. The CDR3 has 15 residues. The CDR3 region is CASSFNVRGNQPQHF. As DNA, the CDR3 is TGTGCCAGCAGCTTTAATGTCAGGGGGAATCAGCCCCAGCATTTT.